Listed below are T cell receptor beta chains from one sample, sequenced in a study of beta chain features in type 1 diabetes. Profiling relied on immunoSEQ multiplex PCR, and the TCRdb table lists in-frame clones only, not all of them. The repertoire consists of 300,000 or so clones, with roughly 13% occurring once and the leading ten covering roughly 0.015%. Input material: naive CD4+ T cells from blood. All receptors derive from a woman aged 18-29 years with type 1 diabetes. CDR3s include the opening cysteine and the closing phenylalanine or tryptophan. D genes are given only for firm matches. A clone size is listed for some rows: how often the clone was seen (once, few, many), or a class if it is expanded.

>TRBJ2-4|many|TRBD2|TRBV29-1
TGCAGCGTCGCAGACGGCGGGGGGCACATTCAGTACTTC
CSVADGGGHIQYF
>TRBJ1-2|few|NA|TRBV28
TGTGCCAGCAGGACGGGACAAGGGCCCGGCTACACCTTC
CASRTGQGPGYTF
>TRBJ2-7|few|TRBD2|TRBV5-4
TGTGCCAGCAGCTTGTTAGCGGGAGTCGACGAGCAGTACTTC
CASSLLAGVDEQYF
>TRBJ2-7|NA|NA|TRBV6-6
TGTGCCAGCAGTTACTCCTGGACAGTTTGGCAGTACTTC
CASSYSWTVWQYF
>TRBJ2-1|NA|NA|TRBV28
TGTGCCAGCAGCCCGTACACAGGGAACTACAATGAGCAGTTCTTC
CASSPYTGNYNEQFF
>TRBJ2-1|NA|NA|TRBV9
TGTGCCAGCACCGAATCCGGGGGAGTGTACAATGAGCAGTTCTTC
CASTESGGVYNEQFF
>TRBJ2-1|NA|TRBD2|TRBV9
TGTGCCAGCAGCGACCCCGGTAGCGGGAGGAACAATGAGCAGTTCTTC
CASSDPGSGRNNEQFF
>TRBJ2-1|NA|TRBD2|TRBV5-1
TGCGCCAGCAGCTCGATTACTAGCGGGAGGGCCGCCTATGAGCAGTTCTTC
CASSSITSGRAAYEQFF
>TRBJ2-2|NA|TRBD2|TRBV9
TGTGCCACCTCGCCGCGGGGGGCTTCCGGGGAGCTGTTTTTT
CATSPRGASGELFF
>TRBJ2-7|NA|TRBD2|TRBV27
TGTGCCAGCAGTTCACGGACTAGCGGGGGCTACGAGCAGTACTTC
CASSSRTSGGYEQYF
>TRBJ2-7|few|NA|TRBV11-2
TGTGCCAGCAGCTCCCCTCGGCAGGGCCCCGAGCAGTACTTC
CASSSPRQGPEQYF
>TRBJ2-7|NA|TRBD2|TRBV30
TGTGCCTGGAGTGTACGGCGGCTAGCGGGAGTCGAGCAGTACTTC
CAWSVRRLAGVEQYF
>TRBJ1-2|NA|TRBD1|TRBV4-2
TGTGCCAGCAGCCAAGACAGACAGGGGAACTATGGCTACACCTTC
CASSQDRQGNYGYTF
>TRBJ2-1|few|TRBD2|TRBV6-6
TGTGCCAGCACCCTAGCGGGGAGCTACAATGAGCAGTTCTTC
CASTLAGSYNEQFF
>TRBJ2-3|few|NA|TRBV7-6
TGTGCCAGCAGCTTATTTGGAGGGAGTAACACAGATACGCAGTATTTT
CASSLFGGSNTDTQYF
>TRBJ2-1|NA|TRBD1|TRBV7-2
TGTGCCAGCAGCCCCGGGACAGGGCAGTTCTTC
CASSPGTGQFF
>TRBJ1-2|NA|NA|TRBV5-6
TGTGCCAGCAGCCCCAGGTCCTATGGCTACACCTTC
CASSPRSYGYTF
>TRBJ1-2|few|TRBD1|TRBV20-1
TGCCAAGGGGGCCTAGGGTATGGCTACACCTTC
CQGGLGYGYTF
>TRBJ2-1|NA|TRBD2|TRBV15
TGTGCCACCAGCAGAGATCTAGGCGGGAGGCTCTCTGGGGGTGAGCAGTTCTTC
CATSRDLGGRLSGGEQFF
>TRBJ2-3|NA|TRBD1|TRBV5-1
TGCGCCAGCAGCCCGCAGACAGGGAGTCTCACAGATACGCAGTATTTT
CASSPQTGSLTDTQYF
>TRBJ2-2|few|TRBD2|TRBV2
TGTGCCAGCAGTGCAATAGCGGGAGGGCGCACCGGGGAGCTGTTTTTT
CASSAIAGGRTGELFF
>TRBJ2-7|few|NA|TRBV7-9
TGTGCCAGCAGCTTATCCAGGGGTGAGGAGCAGTACTTC
CASSLSRGEEQYF
>TRBJ2-3|NA|TRBD2|TRBV5-1
TGCGCCAGCAGCGCTCTAGCGGGAAGTGACACAGATACGCAGTATTTT
CASSALAGSDTDTQYF
>TRBJ2-1|NA|TRBD2|TRBV7-2
TGTGCCAGCAGTCCAGGCCCTAGCGGTTACAATGAGCAGTTCTTC
CASSPGPSGYNEQFF
>TRBJ2-1|NA|NA|TRBV9
TGTGCCAGCAGCCCCCGTTTCGATGAGCAGTTCTTC
CASSPRFDEQFF
>TRBJ2-2|NA|TRBD2|TRBV25-1
TGTGCCAGCAGTCCGACTAGCGGCCTATACACCGGGGAGCTGTTTTTT
CASSPTSGLYTGELFF
>TRBJ2-3|NA|TRBD2|TRBV7-2
TGTGCCAGCAGCTTAGGGATAAGGACTAGCCGGGGAGATACGCAGTATTTT
CASSLGIRTSRGDTQYF
>TRBJ1-2|NA|NA|TRBV25-1
TGTGCCAGCAGTTCCAAGAGAAGAGATGGCTACACCTTC
CASSSKRRDGYTF
>TRBJ2-1|NA|TRBD2|TRBV6-6
TGTGCCAGCGCCGGGACTAGCGGGAGTCGAGAGCAGTTCTTC
CASAGTSGSREQFF
>TRBJ2-1|few|NA|TRBV5-1
TGCGCCAGCAGCTTGGCGGAGGCGGGAATCGCCTATGAGCAGTTCTTC
CASSLAEAGIAYEQFF
>TRBJ2-3|NA|TRBD2|TRBV7-8
TGTGCCAGCAGCTTAGTCAGCGGGGGCCACACAGATACGCAGTATTTT
CASSLVSGGHTDTQYF
>TRBJ2-3|few|NA|TRBV7-9
TGTGCCAGCAGCTTTCTCCTGGAGATCAGCTTCGATACGCAGTATTTT
CASSFLLEISFDTQYF
>TRBJ2-7|NA|TRBD2|TRBV28
TGTGCCACCCTAGCGGGAGGGCCGTACGAGCAGTACTTC
CATLAGGPYEQYF
>TRBJ2-7|NA|NA|TRBV2
TGTGCCAGCAGTGGCTACTACGAGCAGTACTTC
CASSGYYEQYF
>TRBJ2-5|NA|NA|TRBV6-5
TGTGCCAGCAGTTACTCCCACGGGGGACAGGAGACCCAGTACTTC
CASSYSHGGQETQYF
>TRBJ2-5|few|TRBD1|TRBV7-6
TGTGCCAGCAGCACGCGATGGGACAGAAGTGGGGAGACCCAGTACTTC
CASSTRWDRSGETQYF
>TRBJ1-4|NA|NA|TRBV6-6
TGTGCCAGCAGTTACTCGCGGAGTTATAATGAAAAACTGTTTTTT
CASSYSRSYNEKLFF
>TRBJ1-1|few|NA|TRBV29-1
TGCAGCGTTGAGGAACAGGAAAACACTGAAGCTTTCTTT
CSVEEQENTEAFF
>TRBJ1-1|NA|TRBD1|TRBV27
TGTGCCAGCAGTACCCAGGGGGCTCCCCTTGAAGCTTTCTTT
CASSTQGAPLEAFF
>TRBJ2-3|NA|TRBD2|TRBV7-9
TGTGCCAGCAGCTTCGGTACCGGGAGGGACCGCACAGATACGCAGTATTTT
CASSFGTGRDRTDTQYF
>TRBJ2-1|few|NA|TRBV11-2
TGTGCCAGCAGCTCGATCCGCGGGACGGCCTACAATGAGCAGTTCTTC
CASSSIRGTAYNEQFF
>TRBJ1-1|few|NA|TRBV11-1
TGTGCCAGCAGCCCCAGGTGGCTGAGGAACACTGAAGCTTTCTTT
CASSPRWLRNTEAFF
>TRBJ1-3|few|NA|TRBV18
TGTGCCAGCTCACCAGACCGGGGATACTCTGGAAACACCATATATTTT
CASSPDRGYSGNTIYF
>TRBJ2-1|few|TRBD2|TRBV4-3
TGCGCCAGCAGCCAGAGAAAGACTAGCGTTAGCTCCTACAATGAGCAGTTCTTC
CASSQRKTSVSSYNEQFF
>TRBJ2-5|NA|NA|TRBV28
TGTGCCAGCAGTTCCGGAGCACTTCAAGAGACCCAGTACTTC
CASSSGALQETQYF
>TRBJ2-3|NA|TRBD2|TRBV11-2
TGTGCCAGCAGCTCCCGACTGCAGGGACTAGCGGGAGATACGCAGTATTTT
CASSSRLQGLAGDTQYF
>TRBJ1-1|NA|NA|TRBV18
TGTGCCAGCTCACCAGGAGCAGATATGAACACTGAAGCTTTCTTT
CASSPGADMNTEAFF
>TRBJ1-2|NA|NA|TRBV2
TGTGCCAGCAGTGAAGCAGGGCGGGGGCTCTATGGCTACACCTTC
CASSEAGRGLYGYTF
>TRBJ2-1|NA|NA|TRBV21-1
TGTGCCAGCAGCAAAGAGGTAGAGGGTTGGAATGAGCAGTTCTTC
CASSKEVEGWNEQFF
>TRBJ1-3|few|TRBD1|TRBV30
TGTGCCTCGACCGACAGGGATGGAAACACCATATATTTT
CASTDRDGNTIYF
>TRBJ1-1|few|NA|TRBV2
TGTGCCAGCAGAAGAGACAGGCTTGGCAGAACTTTCTTT
CASRRDRLGRTFF
>TRBJ2-3|few|NA|TRBV11-3
TGTGCCAGCAGCTTAGGTCAAGATACGCAGTATTTT
CASSLGQDTQYF
>TRBJ2-1|NA|NA|TRBV9
TGTGCCAGCAGCATCAGAGGCAGCTCCTACAATGAGCAGTTCTTC
CASSIRGSSYNEQFF